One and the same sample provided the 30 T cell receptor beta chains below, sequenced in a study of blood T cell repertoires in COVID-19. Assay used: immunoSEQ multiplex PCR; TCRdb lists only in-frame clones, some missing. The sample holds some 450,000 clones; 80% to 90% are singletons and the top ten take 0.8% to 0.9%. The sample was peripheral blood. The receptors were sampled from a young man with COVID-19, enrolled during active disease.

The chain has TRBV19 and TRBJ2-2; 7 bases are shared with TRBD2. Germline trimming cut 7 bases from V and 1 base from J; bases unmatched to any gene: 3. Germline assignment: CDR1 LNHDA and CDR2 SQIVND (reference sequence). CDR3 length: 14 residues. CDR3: CASNRGRNTGELFF. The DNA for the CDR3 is TGTGCCAGTAATCGCGGGAGGAACACCGGGGAGCTGTTTTTT. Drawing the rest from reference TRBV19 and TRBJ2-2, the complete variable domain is DGGITQSPKYLFRKEGQNVTLSCEQNLNHDAMYWYRQDPGQGLRLIYYSQIVNDFQKGDIAEGYSVSREKKESFPLTVTSAQKNPTAFYLCASNRGRNTGELFFGEGSRLTVL.

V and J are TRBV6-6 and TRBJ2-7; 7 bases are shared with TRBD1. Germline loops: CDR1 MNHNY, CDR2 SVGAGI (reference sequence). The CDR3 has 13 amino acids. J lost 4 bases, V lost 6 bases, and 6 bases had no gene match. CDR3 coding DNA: TGTGCCAGCAGCTTTGAACAGGGGTACGAGCAGTACTTC. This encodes CASSFEQGYEQYF.

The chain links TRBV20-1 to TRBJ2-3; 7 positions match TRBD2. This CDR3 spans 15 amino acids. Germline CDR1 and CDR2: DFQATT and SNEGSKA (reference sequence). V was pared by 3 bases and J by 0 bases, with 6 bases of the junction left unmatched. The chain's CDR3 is CSASPSGMSTDTQYF. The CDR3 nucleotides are TGCAGTGCTAGTCCGAGCGGGATGAGCACAGATACGCAGTATTTT.

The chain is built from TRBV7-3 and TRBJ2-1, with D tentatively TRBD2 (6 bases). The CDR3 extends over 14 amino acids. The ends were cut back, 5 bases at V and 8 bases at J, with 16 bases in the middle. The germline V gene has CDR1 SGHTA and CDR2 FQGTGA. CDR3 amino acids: CASSPHGTLDEQFF. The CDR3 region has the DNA TGTGCCAGCAGCCCCCACGGGACTTTAGATGAGCAGTTCTTC.

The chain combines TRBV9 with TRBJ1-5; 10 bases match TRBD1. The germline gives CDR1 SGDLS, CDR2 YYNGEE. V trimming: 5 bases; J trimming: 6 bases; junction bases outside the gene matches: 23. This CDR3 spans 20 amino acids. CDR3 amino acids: CASSPEGGDRGKLDIQPQHF. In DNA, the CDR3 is TGTGCCAGCAGTCCGGAGGGTGGGGACAGGGGCAAGCTGGATATTCAGCCCCAGCATTTT.

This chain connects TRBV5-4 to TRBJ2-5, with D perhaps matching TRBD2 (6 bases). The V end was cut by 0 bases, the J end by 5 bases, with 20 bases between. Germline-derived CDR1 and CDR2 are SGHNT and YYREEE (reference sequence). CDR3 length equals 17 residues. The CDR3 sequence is CASSLAEGLSGGETQYF. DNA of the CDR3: TGTGCCAGCAGCTTGGCCGAGGGTCTTAGCGGAGGGGAGACCCAGTACTTC.

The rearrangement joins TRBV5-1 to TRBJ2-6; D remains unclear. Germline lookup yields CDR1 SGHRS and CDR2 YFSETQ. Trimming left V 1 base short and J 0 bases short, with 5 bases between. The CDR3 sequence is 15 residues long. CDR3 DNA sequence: TGCGCCAGCAGCTTGACAGCCTCTGGGGCCAACGTCCTGACTTTC. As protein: CASSLTASGANVLTF.

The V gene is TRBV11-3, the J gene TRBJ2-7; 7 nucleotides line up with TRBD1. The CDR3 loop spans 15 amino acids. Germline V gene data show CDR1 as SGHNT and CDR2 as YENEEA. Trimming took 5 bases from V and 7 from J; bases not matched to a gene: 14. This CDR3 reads CASSDETGSLEEQYF. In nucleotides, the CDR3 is TGTGCCAGCAGCGACGAGACAGGGAGCCTGGAAGAGCAGTACTTC.

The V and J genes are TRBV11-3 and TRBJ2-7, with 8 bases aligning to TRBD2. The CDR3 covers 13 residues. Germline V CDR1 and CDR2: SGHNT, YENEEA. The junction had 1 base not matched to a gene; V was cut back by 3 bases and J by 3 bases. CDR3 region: CASSLTSVYEQYF. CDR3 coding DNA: TGTGCCAGCAGCTTGACTAGCGTCTACGAGCAGTACTTC.

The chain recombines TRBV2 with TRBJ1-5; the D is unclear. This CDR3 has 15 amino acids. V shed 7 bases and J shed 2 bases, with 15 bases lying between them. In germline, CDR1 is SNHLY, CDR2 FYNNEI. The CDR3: CASNQGGRGNQPQHF. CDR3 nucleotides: TGTGCCAGCAACCAAGGCGGGCGAGGCAATCAGCCCCAGCATTTT.

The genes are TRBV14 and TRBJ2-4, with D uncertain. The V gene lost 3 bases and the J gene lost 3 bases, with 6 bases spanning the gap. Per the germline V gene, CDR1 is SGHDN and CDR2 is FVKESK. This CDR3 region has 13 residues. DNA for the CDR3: TGTGCCAGCAGCCAGGGCAACAAAAACATTCAGTACTTC. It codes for CASSQGNKNIQYF.

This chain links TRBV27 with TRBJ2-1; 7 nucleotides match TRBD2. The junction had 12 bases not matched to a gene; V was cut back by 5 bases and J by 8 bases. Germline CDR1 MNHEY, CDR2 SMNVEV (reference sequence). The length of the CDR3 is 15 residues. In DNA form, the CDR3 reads TGTGCCAGCAGTCTCGGACTAGGTCCTAGCCATGAGCAGTTCTTC. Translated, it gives CASSLGLGPSHEQFF.

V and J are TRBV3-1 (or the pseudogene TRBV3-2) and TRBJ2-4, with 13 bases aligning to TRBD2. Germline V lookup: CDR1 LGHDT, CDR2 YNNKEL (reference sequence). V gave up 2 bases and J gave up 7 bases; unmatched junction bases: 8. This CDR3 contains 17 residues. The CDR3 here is CASSQSGLAGLRNIQYF. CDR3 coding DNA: TGTGCCAGCAGCCAATCGGGACTAGCGGGGCTGAGGAACATTCAGTACTTC.

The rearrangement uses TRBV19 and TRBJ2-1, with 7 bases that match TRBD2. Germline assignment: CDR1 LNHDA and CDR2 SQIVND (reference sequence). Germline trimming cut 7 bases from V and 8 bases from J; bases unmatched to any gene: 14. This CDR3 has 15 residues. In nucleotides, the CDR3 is TGTGCCAGTACTCCGAGCGGGGCCCGGCGGGATGAGCAGTTCTTC. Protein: CASTPSGARRDEQFF.

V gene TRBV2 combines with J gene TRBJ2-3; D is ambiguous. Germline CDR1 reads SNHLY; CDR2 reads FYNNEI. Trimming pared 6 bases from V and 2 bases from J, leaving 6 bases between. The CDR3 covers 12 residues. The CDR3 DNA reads TGTGCCAGCAGCGGTTACACAGATACGCAGTATTTT. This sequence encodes CASSGYTDTQYF.

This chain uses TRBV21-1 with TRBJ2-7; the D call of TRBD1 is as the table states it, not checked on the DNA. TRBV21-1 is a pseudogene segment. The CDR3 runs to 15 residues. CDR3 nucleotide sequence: TGTGCCAGCAGCATTCGGACAGGGAGTTCCTACGAGCAGTACTTC. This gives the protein CASSIRTGSSYEQYF.

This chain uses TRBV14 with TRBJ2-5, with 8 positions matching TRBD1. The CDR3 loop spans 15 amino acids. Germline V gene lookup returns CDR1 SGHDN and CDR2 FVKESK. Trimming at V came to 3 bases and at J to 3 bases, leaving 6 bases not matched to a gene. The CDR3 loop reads CASSQSGQVKETQYF. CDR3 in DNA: TGTGCCAGCAGCCAGTCGGGACAGGTCAAAGAGACCCAGTACTTC. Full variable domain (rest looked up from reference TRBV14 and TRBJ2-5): EAGVTQFPSHSVIEKGQTVTLRCDPISGHDNLYWYRRVMGKEIKFLLHFVKESKQDESGMPNNRFLAERTGGTYSTLKVQPAELEDSGVYFCASSQSGQVKETQYFGPGTRLLVL.

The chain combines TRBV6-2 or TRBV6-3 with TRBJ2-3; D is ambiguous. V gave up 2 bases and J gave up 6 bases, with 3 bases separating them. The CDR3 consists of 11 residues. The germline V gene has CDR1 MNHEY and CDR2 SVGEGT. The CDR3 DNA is TGTGCCAGCAGTTACCAGGATACGCAGTATTTT. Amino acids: CASSYQDTQYF.

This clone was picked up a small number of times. The CDR3: CASSFTRGLAETQYF. CDR3 nucleotides: TGTGCCAGCAGCTTCACCAGGGGGTTAGCGGAGACCCAGTACTTC. The J gene is TRBJ2-5, the V gene TRBV11-2; 7 bases map to TRBD1. Germline values: CDR1 SGHAT, CDR2 FQNNGV. This CDR3 region has 15 residues. V lost 3 bases, J lost 5 bases, and 9 bases stayed unmatched.

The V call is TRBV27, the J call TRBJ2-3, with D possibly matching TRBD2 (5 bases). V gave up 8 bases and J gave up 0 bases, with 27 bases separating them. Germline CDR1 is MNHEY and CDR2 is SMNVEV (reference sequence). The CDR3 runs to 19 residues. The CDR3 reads CASLGYGRGEGGSTDTQYF. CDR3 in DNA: TGTGCCAGCTTGGGGTATGGGCGCGGTGAAGGCGGGAGCACAGATACGCAGTATTTT.

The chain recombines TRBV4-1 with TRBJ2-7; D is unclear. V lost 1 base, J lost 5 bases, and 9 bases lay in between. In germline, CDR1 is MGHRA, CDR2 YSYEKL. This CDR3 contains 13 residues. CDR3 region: CASSQVPYDEQYF. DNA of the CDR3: TGCGCCAGCAGCCAAGTCCCCTATGACGAGCAGTACTTC.

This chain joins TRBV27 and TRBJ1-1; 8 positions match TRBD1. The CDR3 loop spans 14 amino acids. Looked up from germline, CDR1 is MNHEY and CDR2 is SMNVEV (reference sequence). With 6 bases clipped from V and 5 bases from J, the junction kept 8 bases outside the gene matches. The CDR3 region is CASSRDRRGTEAFF. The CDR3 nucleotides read TGTGCCAGCAGCCGGGACAGGCGAGGGACTGAAGCTTTCTTT.

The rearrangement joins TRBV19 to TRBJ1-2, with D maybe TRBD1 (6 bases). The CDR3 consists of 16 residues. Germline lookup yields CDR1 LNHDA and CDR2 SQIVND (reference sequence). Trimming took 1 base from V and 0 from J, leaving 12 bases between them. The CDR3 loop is CASSIVTRGSNYGYTF. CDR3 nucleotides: TGTGCCAGTAGTATAGTGACCAGGGGATCTAACTATGGCTACACCTTC.

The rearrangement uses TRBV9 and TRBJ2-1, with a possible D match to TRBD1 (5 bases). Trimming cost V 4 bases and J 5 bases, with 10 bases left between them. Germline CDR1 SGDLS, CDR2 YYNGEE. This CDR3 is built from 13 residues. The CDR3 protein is CASSTLRDNEQFF. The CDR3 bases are TGTGCCAGCAGCACCCTCAGGGACAATGAGCAGTTCTTC.

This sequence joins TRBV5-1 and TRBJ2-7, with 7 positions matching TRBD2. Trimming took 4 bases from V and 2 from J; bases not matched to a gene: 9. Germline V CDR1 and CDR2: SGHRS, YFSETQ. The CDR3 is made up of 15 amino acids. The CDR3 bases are TGCGCCAGCAGCGATTTAGCGGGCGCAACCTACGAGCAGTACTTC. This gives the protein CASSDLAGATYEQYF.

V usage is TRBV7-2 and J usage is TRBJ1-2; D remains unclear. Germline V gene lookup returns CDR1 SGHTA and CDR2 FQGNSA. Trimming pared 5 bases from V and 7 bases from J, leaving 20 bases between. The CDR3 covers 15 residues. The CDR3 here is CASSLPEASVVGYTF. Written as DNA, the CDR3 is TGTGCCAGCAGCCTCCCTGAGGCATCCGTGGTTGGCTACACCTTC.

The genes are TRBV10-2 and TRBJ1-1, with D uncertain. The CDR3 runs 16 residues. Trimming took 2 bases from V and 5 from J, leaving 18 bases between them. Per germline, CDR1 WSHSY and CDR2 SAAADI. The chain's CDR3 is CASSEAYFGGRTEAFF. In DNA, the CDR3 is TGCGCCAGCAGTGAGGCCTATTTCGGAGGGAGGACTGAAGCTTTCTTT.

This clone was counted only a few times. Here the CDR3 reads CASKKATGQGGYGYTF. The CDR3 DNA is TGTGCCAGTAAGAAGGCAACGGGACAGGGGGGCTATGGCTACACCTTC. The V gene is TRBV19, the J gene TRBJ1-2; 11 nucleotides align to TRBD1. Trimming cost V 7 bases and J 4 bases; bases outside gene matches: 11. The CDR3 extends over 16 amino acids. In germline, CDR1 is LNHDA, CDR2 SQIVND (reference sequence).

For the CDR3, the DNA is TGTGCCTGGACCCATGGCGGCAAACGCTACGAGCAGTACTTC. Translated: CAWTHGGKRYEQYF. This chain joins TRBV30 and TRBJ2-7; D unclear. Trimming removed 4 bases from V and 3 bases from J, with 16 bases in between. The CDR3 is 14 amino acids. CDR1 is GTSNPN and CDR2 is SVGIG in the germline V gene (reference sequence).

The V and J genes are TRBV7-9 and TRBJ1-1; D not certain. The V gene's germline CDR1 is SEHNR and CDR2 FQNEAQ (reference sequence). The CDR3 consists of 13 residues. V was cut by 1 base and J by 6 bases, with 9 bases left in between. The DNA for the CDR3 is TGTGCCAGCAGCTTAGTCGGGATACCTGAAGCTTTCTTT. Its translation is CASSLVGIPEAFF.